The 23 T cell receptor beta chains reported below all come from one sample, sequenced in a study of blood T cell repertoires in COVID-19. TCRdb's copy holds only in-frame clones and misses some; the assay was immunoSEQ multiplex PCR. The top ten clones hold 2.5% to 3% of a sample with about 170,000 clones, roughly 81% of them seen once. The sample comprised peripheral blood. The receptor set was obtained from a woman aged 80 or older with COVID-19, enrolled during active disease.

V usage is TRBV19 and J usage is TRBJ2-5; 7 bases are shared with TRBD2. The CDR3 spans 16 residues. Germline V gene data show CDR1 as LNHDA and CDR2 as SQIVND (reference sequence). V shed 3 bases, J shed 5 bases, and the junction held 12 bases outside the gene matches. DNA for the CDR3: TGTGCCAGTAGTATCTCTGGGACTACCCCCCACGAGACCCAGTACTTC. Its translation is CASSISGTTPHETQYF.

This sequence joins TRBV19 and TRBJ2-3, with unresolved D. From germline, CDR1 is LNHDA and CDR2 SQIVND (reference sequence). CDR3 length: 15 residues. V dropped 5 bases and J dropped 2 bases, with 14 bases sitting between them. The CDR3, as DNA: TGTGCCAGTAGTTCGCCCAGCGCTCTCACAGATACGCAGTATTTT. It encodes CASSSPSALTDTQYF.

J is TRBJ1-2 and V is TRBV27, with D perhaps matching TRBD1 (6 bases). CDR3 length equals 13 residues. Germline V CDR1 and CDR2: MNHEY, SMNVEV (reference sequence). Trimming removed 6 bases at V and 7 bases at J, with 15 bases between. CDR3 sequence reads: CASRLTGDTGYTF. As DNA, the CDR3 is TGTGCCAGCAGGCTGACAGGCGACACTGGCTACACCTTC.

About this clone itself: Other nucleotide sequences from this sample produce the same CDR3. The chain links TRBV27 to TRBJ2-3, with 9 positions matching TRBD1. The V and J ends lost 2 bases and 1 base, in that order; junction bases with no gene match: 1. Germline V gives CDR1 MNHEY, CDR2 SMNVEV (reference sequence). The length of the CDR3 is 15 residues. In DNA form, the CDR3 reads TGTGCCAGCAGTTTACGGGACAGGGGCACAGATACGCAGTATTTT. Amino acids: CASSLRDRGTDTQYF.

This chain connects TRBV19 to TRBJ2-7, with TRBD1 as a possible D gene (5 bases). Germline assignment: CDR1 LNHDA and CDR2 SQIVND (reference sequence). The CDR3 covers 13 residues. V was cut by 5 bases and J by 0 bases, with 8 bases left in between. CDR3 DNA: TGTGCCAGTAGTCCTAGGGGCTCCTACGAGCAGTACTTC. The encoded protein is CASSPRGSYEQYF.

The chain couples TRBV6-5 to TRBJ2-5; 8 nucleotides match TRBD1. CDR1 MNHEY and CDR2 SVGAGI come from the germline V gene. The CDR3 is 14 amino acids. V lost 4 bases and J lost 5; bases outside the gene matches: 6. CDR3 DNA sequence: TGTGCCAGCAGTTCGCAGGGGGCAGGGGAGACCCAGTACTTC. It encodes CASSSQGAGETQYF.

The J gene is TRBJ2-2, the V gene TRBV7-3; perhaps TRBD1 as D (6 bases). V was cut by 5 bases and J by 3 bases, with 13 bases left in between. This CDR3 contains 15 residues. From germline, CDR1 is SGHTA and CDR2 FQGTGA. CDR3 coding DNA: TGTGCCAGCAGCCCCATGGGGGCCTACACCGGGGAGCTGTTTTTT. This encodes CASSPMGAYTGELFF.

This chain joins TRBV7-3 and TRBJ2-1; 7 positions agree with TRBD2. The CDR3 spans 16 residues. The germline CDR1 and CDR2 sequences are SGHTA and FQGTGA. The V gene end was trimmed by 5 bases and the J gene end by 7 bases; junction bases not matched to a gene: 14. The CDR3 loop is CASSPDREARGNEQFF. The CDR3 DNA reads as TGTGCCAGCAGCCCGGACCGGGAGGCCCGGGGGAATGAGCAGTTCTTC.

The V call is TRBV6-4, the J call TRBJ2-3; TRBD2 might be the D (6 bases). Germline CDR1 is MRHNA and CDR2 is SNTAGT. This CDR3 is built from 16 residues. The V end lost 2 bases, the J end lost 3 bases, and 15 bases lay between the germline ends. The CDR3, as DNA: TGTGCCAGCAGTGACGGCACTAGCAGTGGAACAGATACGCAGTATTTT. This encodes CASSDGTSSGTDTQYF.

The rearrangement links TRBV19 to TRBJ1-3; perhaps TRBD1 as D (5 bases). The CDR3 length is 13 residues. Deletions cut 5 bases from V and 5 bases from J, with 10 bases between. Germline V lookup: CDR1 LNHDA, CDR2 SQIVND (reference sequence). CDR3 loop: CASSPGDRNTIYF. DNA of the CDR3: TGTGCCAGTAGTCCGGGGGATAGAAACACCATATATTTT.

This clone was counted once. V and J are TRBV12-3 or TRBV12-4 and TRBJ1-2; perhaps TRBD1 as D (5 bases). The CDR3 length is 13 residues. V lost 9 bases, J lost 6 bases, and 17 bases lay in between. The CDR3 sequence: CASKPGLRDGYTF. DNA for the CDR3: TGTGCCAGTAAACCGGGACTCCGGGATGGCTACACCTTC.

The chain combines TRBV2 with TRBJ1-4; D is unclear. CDR1 is SNHLY and CDR2 is FYNNEI in the germline V gene. Trimming took off 6 bases at V and 4 bases at J, with 12 bases between the two ends. The CDR3 runs 14 residues. The CDR3, as DNA: TGTGCCAGCAGGTTGACGGAGCTTAATGAAAAACTGTTTTTT. Residues: CASRLTELNEKLFF.

This chain joins TRBV5-4 and TRBJ2-3; 12 bases align to TRBD1. CDR3 length equals 16 residues. V lost 3 bases to trimming and J lost 3 bases; unmatched junction nucleotides: 5. CDR1 is SGHNT and CDR2 is YYREEE in the germline V gene (reference sequence). CDR3 loop: CASSSGTGGATDTQYF. In DNA, the CDR3 is TGTGCCAGCAGCTCCGGGACAGGGGGCGCGACAGATACGCAGTATTTT.

The CDR3 loop reads CASRVDSYEQYF. The CDR3 bases are TGTGCCAGCAGGGTGGACAGTTACGAGCAGTACTTC. This chain joins TRBV2 and TRBJ2-7; perhaps TRBD1 as D (6 bases). CDR3 size: 12 residues. The germline V gene has CDR1 SNHLY and CDR2 FYNNEI. V was cut by 6 bases and J by 4 bases, with 10 bases left in between.

This chain uses TRBV11-2 with TRBJ2-3; D ambiguous. This CDR3 comprises 14 residues. V lost 3 bases and J 2 bases, leaving 9 bases between the germline ends. The germline CDR1 and CDR2 sequences are SGHAT and FQNNGV. CDR3 in amino acids: CASSFLTYTDTQYF. The CDR3 DNA is TGTGCCAGCAGCTTCCTGACTTACACAGATACGCAGTATTTT.

J is TRBJ2-2 and V is TRBV9, with 7 nucleotides matching TRBD2. J lost 4 bases, V lost 4 bases, and 7 bases had no gene match. The CDR3 covers 15 residues. Germline-derived CDR1 and CDR2 are SGDLS and YYNGEE. This CDR3 is CASSQGTIPTGELFF. The CDR3 nucleotides are TGTGCCAGCAGCCAAGGGACTATACCCACCGGGGAGCTGTTTTTT.

V is TRBV2 and J is TRBJ2-1, with TRBD2 matching over 9 bases. Per germline, CDR1 SNHLY and CDR2 FYNNEI. The CDR3 extends over 15 amino acids. The trim removed 11 bases at V and 4 bases at J, leaving 12 bases unmatched. Here the CDR3 DNA reads TGTGCCGGCAAGGGGGTAAGCGGGAGGTACAATGAGCAGTTCTTC. Translation gives CAGKGVSGRYNEQFF.

The rearrangement links TRBV2 to TRBJ1-1, with D possibly matching TRBD1 (6 bases). Looked up from germline, CDR1 is SNHLY and CDR2 is FYNNEI. The ends were cut back, 6 bases at V and 5 bases at J, with 13 bases in the middle. CDR3 size: 13 residues. CDR3 in amino acids: CASSSHRETEAFF. CDR3 DNA: TGTGCCAGCAGCTCACACAGGGAAACTGAAGCTTTCTTT. Supplemented by reference TRBV2 and TRBJ1-1, the full variable domain reads EPEVTQTPSHQVTQMGQEVILRCVPISNHLYFYWYRQILGQKVEFLVSFYNNEISEKSEIFDDQFSVERPDGSNFTLKIRSTKLEDSAMYFCASSSHRETEAFFGQGTRLTVV.

The rearrangement uses TRBV5-4 and TRBJ1-6; 10 bases fit TRBD1. Trimming removed 2 bases from V and 8 bases from J; junction bases left unmatched: 4. This CDR3 has 15 residues. Germline V gives CDR1 SGHNT, CDR2 YYREEE (reference sequence). CDR3 nucleotides: TGTGCCAGCAGCTTCGGACAGGGGGGTTATTCACCCCTCCACTTT. Its translation: CASSFGQGGYSPLHF.

This sequence joins TRBV4-3 and TRBJ2-7, with D perhaps matching TRBD1 (7 bases). With 5 bases removed from V and 5 bases from J, the gap between germline ends came to 13 bases. The germline V gene encodes CDR1 LGHNA and CDR2 YSLEER. The length of the CDR3 is 13 residues. The CDR3 loop reads CASSYQGGHEQYF. The CDR3 DNA reads as TGCGCCAGCAGCTATCAGGGGGGCCACGAGCAGTACTTC.

This sequence joins TRBV6-4 and TRBJ1-1; D gene uncertain. V dropped 3 bases and J dropped 6 bases, with 11 bases sitting between them. The CDR3 has 13 amino acids. In germline, CDR1 is MRHNA, CDR2 SNTAGT. CDR3 sequence: CASSEEGGAEAFF. For the CDR3, the DNA is TGTGCCAGCAGTGAAGAGGGAGGCGCTGAAGCTTTCTTT.

The gene calls are TRBV30 and TRBJ2-3; D might be TRBD1 (5 bases). The CDR3 totals 15 residues. Germline V gives CDR1 GTSNPN, CDR2 SVGIG (reference sequence). V lost 2 bases and J lost 1, with 13 bases in between. The CDR3, as DNA: TGTGCCTGGAGTAGCCCGTTCAGGGGCACAGATACGCAGTATTTT. This sequence encodes CAWSSPFRGTDTQYF.

This clone was recorded once. The chain's CDR3 is CASSYGQNYEQYF. The CDR3 nucleotides read TGTGCCAGCAGCTACGGACAGAACTACGAGCAGTACTTC. The chain couples TRBV9 to TRBJ2-7; perhaps TRBD1 as D (6 bases). The CDR3 consists of 13 residues. Germline assignment: CDR1 SGDLS and CDR2 YYNGEE. Deletions cut 4 bases from V and 3 bases from J, with 11 bases between.